This is a list of T cell receptor beta chains from one sample in a study of T-cell memory formation after mild COVID-19. Each CDR3 protein is one row after TCRdb ran MiXCR on the 5' RACE reads. Among approximately 480,000 distinct CDR3 sequences listed, roughly 18% were seen once. The sample was PBMCs or a T cell subset sorted from them (not recorded which). These receptors were taken from an adult woman who had mild COVID-19 (a few samples of this study predate the infection). Cell type and time point are not known. Both conserved end residues are part of each CDR3. The D gene is left open where the match is weak.

J: TRBJ1-1
V: TRBV12-3/TRBV12-4
D: NA
CDR3: CASSLTHGKSEAFF

J: TRBJ2-5
V: TRBV7-3
D: NA
CDR3: CASSSTGETQYF

J: TRBJ1-6
V: TRBV6-6
D: TRBD1
CDR3: CASSPDGTVGSPLHF

J: TRBJ2-6
V: TRBV7-9
D: NA
CDR3: CASSRITASGANVLTF

J: TRBJ2-3
V: TRBV20-1
D: NA
CDR3: CSASIGTDTQYF

J: TRBJ2-7
V: TRBV12-3/TRBV12-4
D: NA
CDR3: CASSSYYEQYF

J: TRBJ2-7
V: TRBV2
D: TRBD2
CDR3: CASKPLAGVVYEQYF

J: TRBJ2-3
V: TRBV7-9
D: NA
CDR3: CASGIPGPRKTDTQYF

J: TRBJ2-3
V: TRBV29-1
D: NA
CDR3: CSVDCDNRHTDTQYF

J: TRBJ2-3
V: TRBV7-6
D: NA
CDR3: CASSLDPPGTSTDTQYF

J: TRBJ1-2
V: TRBV10-3
D: NA
CDR3: CAISESNKGGINGYTF

J: TRBJ2-7
V: TRBV20-1
D: NA
CDR3: CSASRTTNSYEQYF

J: TRBJ1-6
V: TRBV6-1
D: NA
CDR3: CASFREGFYSPLHF

J: TRBJ2-7
V: TRBV5-5
D: TRBD1
CDR3: CASARQGTYEQYF

J: TRBJ2-5
V: TRBV7-2
D: TRBD1
CDR3: CASSSHRTGGVKTQYF

J: TRBJ1-1
V: TRBV20-1
D: NA
CDR3: CSASPGGATEAFF

J: TRBJ2-5
V: TRBV18
D: NA
CDR3: CASSKSGEETQYF

J: TRBJ2-2
V: TRBV7-8
D: TRBD2
CDR3: CASSPLAGGGSGELFF

J: TRBJ1-2
V: TRBV6-5
D: NA
CDR3: CASSYSRGPFGVVNYGYTF

J: TRBJ2-3
V: TRBV5-1
D: TRBD2
CDR3: CASSLSGETDTQYF

J: TRBJ2-7
V: TRBV25-1
D: NA
CDR3: CASSAQNRGILGYEQYF

J: TRBJ2-1
V: TRBV7-2
D: TRBD2
CDR3: CASSQGTSAGNQFF

J: TRBJ2-5
V: TRBV24-1
D: TRBD1
CDR3: CATSDARGLVGETQYF

J: TRBJ2-3
V: TRBV7-2
D: NA
CDR3: CASSQGSAPAPDTQYF

J: TRBJ1-2
V: TRBV2
D: TRBD1
CDR3: CASSRGQYTYGYTF

J: TRBJ2-2
V: TRBV5-1
D: NA
CDR3: CASSPTSGNTGELFF

J: TRBJ2-1
V: TRBV5-1
D: TRBD2
CDR3: CASSLEGLGRNEQFF

J: TRBJ2-1
V: TRBV10-3
D: TRBD1
CDR3: CAISGGTGVNEQFF

J: TRBJ2-5
V: TRBV19
D: NA
CDR3: CASSILHQETQYF